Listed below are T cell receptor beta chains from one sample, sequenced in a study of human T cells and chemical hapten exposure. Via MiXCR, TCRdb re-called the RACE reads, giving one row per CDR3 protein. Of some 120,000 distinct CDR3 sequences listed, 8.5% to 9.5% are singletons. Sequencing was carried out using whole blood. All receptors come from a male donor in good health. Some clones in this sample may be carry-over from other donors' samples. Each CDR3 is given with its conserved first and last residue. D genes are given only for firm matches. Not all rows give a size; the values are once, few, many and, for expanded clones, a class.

CDR3: CASSPTVLNTEAFF; DNA: TGTGCCAGCTCACCAACTGTCTTAAACACTGAAGCTTTCTTT; D: -; J: TRBJ1-1; V: TRBV18; size: -
CDR3: CASSLLGDQPQHF; DNA: TGTGCCAGCAGTTTATTGGGGGATCAGCCCCAGCATTTT; D: -; J: TRBJ1-5; V: TRBV27; size: many
CDR3: CASSQESGTGTYEQYF; DNA: TGTGCCAGCAGCCAAGAGTCCGGGACAGGCACCTACGAGCAGTACTTC; D: TRBD1; J: TRBJ2-7; V: TRBV4-2; size: -
CDR3: CSARRTGVGENSPLHF; DNA: TGCAGTGCTAGGAGGACAGGGGTGGGCGAAAATTCACCCCTCCACTTT; D: TRBD1; J: TRBJ1-6; V: TRBV20-1; size: -
CDR3: CASSQVPRADTQYF; DNA: TGCGCCAGCAGCCAAGTTCCCAGGGCAGATACGCAGTATTTT; D: -; J: TRBJ2-3; V: TRBV4-1; size: -
CDR3: CASSQQVGMNTEAFF; DNA: TGTGCCAGCAGCCAGCAAGTTGGGATGAACACTGAAGCTTTCTTT; D: -; J: TRBJ1-1; V: TRBV6-6; size: many
CDR3: CASRGSGRERNEQFF; DNA: TGTGCCAGCAGGGGGAGCGGGAGGGAGAGAAATGAGCAGTTCTTC; D: TRBD2; J: TRBJ2-1; V: TRBV6-2/TRBV6-3; size: few
CDR3: CASSYQPGGWADF; DNA: TGTGCCAGCAGTTACCAACCCGGGGGGTGGGCCGACTTC; D: TRBD2; J: TRBJ2-7; V: TRBV6-5; size: -
CDR3: CASRGTSGLSGELFF; DNA: TGTGCCAGCAGAGGGACTAGCGGGTTATCCGGGGAGCTGTTTTTT; D: TRBD2; J: TRBJ2-2; V: TRBV27; size: few
CDR3: CASSWGTENSPLHF; DNA: TGTGCCAGCAGTTGGGGGACGGAGAATTCACCCCTCCACTTT; D: -; J: TRBJ1-6; V: TRBV6-6; size: few
CDR3: CSVEMYEQFF; DNA: TGCAGCGTTGAAATGTATGAGCAGTTCTTC; D: -; J: TRBJ2-1; V: TRBV29-1; size: -
CDR3: CATSRDEAADTQYF; DNA: TGTGCCACCAGCAGAGATGAGGCAGCAGATACGCAGTATTTT; D: -; J: TRBJ2-3; V: TRBV15; size: few
CDR3: CASSQDKRTGGPETQYF; DNA: TGCGCCAGCAGCCAAGATAAAAGGACAGGGGGCCCAGAGACCCAGTACTTC; D: TRBD1; J: TRBJ2-5; V: TRBV4-3; size: -
CDR3: CASSSGESSGRETQYF; DNA: TGCGCCAGCAGCTCGGGGGAATCTAGCGGGAGGGAGACCCAGTACTTC; D: TRBD2; J: TRBJ2-5; V: TRBV5-1; size: once
CDR3: CASSEAGWGQGTYGYTF; DNA: TGTGCCAGCAGTGAAGCGGGCTGGGGACAGGGGACCTATGGCTACACCTTC; D: TRBD1; J: TRBJ1-2; V: TRBV6-1; size: -
CDR3: CASKGHTLHEQYF; DNA: TGTGCCAGCAAGGGCCACACTCTCCACGAGCAGTACTTC; D: -; J: TRBJ2-7; V: TRBV27; size: -
CDR3: CASSASDRDGSPLHF; DNA: TGTGCCAGCAGTGCCTCCGACAGGGATGGTTCACCCCTCCACTTT; D: TRBD1; J: TRBJ1-6; V: TRBV25-1; size: many
CDR3: CSATFGVDEQFF; DNA: TGCAGTGCTACTTTTGGTGTTGATGAGCAGTTCTTC; D: -; J: TRBJ2-1; V: TRBV20-1; size: many
CDR3: CVSSLGGSAYEQYF; DNA: TGTGTCAGCAGCTTGGGCGGGAGTGCCTACGAGCAGTACTTC; D: TRBD2; J: TRBJ2-7; V: TRBV5-6; size: -
CDR3: CASSSTGISMNTEAFF; DNA: TGTGCCAGCAGCTCCACGGGGATTTCTATGAACACTGAAGCTTTCTTT; D: -; J: TRBJ1-1; V: TRBV5-5; size: many
CDR3: CASSQDSRGANTGELFF; DNA: TGCGCCAGCAGCCAAGATTCGAGGGGCGCGAACACCGGGGAGCTGTTTTTT; D: -; J: TRBJ2-2; V: TRBV4-3; size: many
CDR3: CSVGPPANTEAFF; DNA: TGCAGCGTCGGACCCCCGGCGAACACTGAAGCTTTCTTT; D: -; J: TRBJ1-1; V: TRBV29-1; size: many
CDR3: CASSLNVERNTEAFF; DNA: TGCGCCAGCAGCTTGAATGTGGAGAGGAACACTGAAGCTTTCTTT; D: -; J: TRBJ1-1; V: TRBV5-1; size: -
CDR3: CASRDPSKETQYF; DNA: TGTGCCAGCAGGGACCCTAGCAAAGAGACCCAGTACTTC; D: -; J: TRBJ2-5; V: TRBV7-9; size: many
CDR3: CASSLGAGQPQHF; DNA: TGTGCCAGCAGCTTAGGGGCAGGTCAGCCCCAGCATTTT; D: -; J: TRBJ1-5; V: TRBV7-9; size: few
CDR3: CSVEEQAGDHNEQFF; DNA: TGCAGCGTTGAAGAACAAGCGGGGGACCACAATGAGCAGTTCTTC; D: TRBD2; J: TRBJ2-1; V: TRBV29-1; size: -
CDR3: CASRLFLGGGQPQHF; DNA: TGTGCCAGCAGACTATTTTTGGGGGGGGGTCAGCCCCAGCATTTT; D: -; J: TRBJ1-5; V: TRBV6-1; size: -
CDR3: CASSPPQSTEAFF; DNA: TGTGCCAGCTCACCACCACAGTCGACTGAAGCTTTCTTT; D: -; J: TRBJ1-1; V: TRBV18; size: -
CDR3: CAISAGPEAFF; DNA: TGTGCCATCAGCGCCGGCCCTGAAGCTTTCTTT; D: -; J: TRBJ1-1; V: TRBV10-3; size: -
CDR3: CASSLGGGRSNTEAFF; DNA: TGTGCCAGCAGCTTGGGCGGGGGACGGAGTAACACTGAAGCTTTCTTT; D: -; J: TRBJ1-1; V: TRBV7-2; size: -
CDR3: CASSFPGQEAFF; DNA: TGTGCCAGCAGCTTCCCGGGACAAGAAGCTTTCTTT; D: -; J: TRBJ1-1; V: TRBV7-9; size: -
CDR3: CASSARTGGNTEAFF; DNA: TGTGCCAGCAGTGCCCGGACAGGGGGGAACACTGAAGCTTTCTTT; D: TRBD1; J: TRBJ1-1; V: TRBV6-1; size: -
CDR3: CASSAQGVNTDTQYF; DNA: TGTGCCAGCAGTGCACAGGGGGTAAACACAGATACGCAGTATTTT; D: TRBD1; J: TRBJ2-3; V: TRBV25-1; size: -
CDR3: CASSYSISTGQGWDTQYF; DNA: TGTGCCAGCAGTTACTCGATTTCGACCGGACAGGGTTGGGATACGCAGTATTTT; D: TRBD1; J: TRBJ2-3; V: TRBV6-6; size: -
CDR3: CASSVGSGEAFF; DNA: TGTGCCAGCAGCGTGGGCAGCGGTGAAGCTTTCTTT; D: -; J: TRBJ1-1; V: TRBV5-6; size: -
CDR3: CASNIGGTQETQYF; DNA: TGCGCCAGCAATATAGGGGGCACTCAAGAGACCCAGTACTTC; D: TRBD1; J: TRBJ2-5; V: TRBV5-1; size: -
CDR3: CASSSYRGQETQYF; DNA: TGTGCCAGCAGTTCGTACAGGGGGCAAGAGACCCAGTACTTC; D: TRBD1; J: TRBJ2-5; V: TRBV2; size: few
CDR3: CSVEDVVNHSGNTIYF; DNA: TGCAGCGTTGAAGATGTGGTCAACCACTCTGGAAACACCATATATTTT; D: -; J: TRBJ1-3; V: TRBV29-1; size: -
CDR3: CASSEYGRWGYTF; DNA: TGTGCCAGCAGTGAATACGGACGGTGGGGCTACACCTTC; D: -; J: TRBJ1-2; V: TRBV6-1; size: few
CDR3: CASSPANGYTF; DNA: TGTGCCAGCAGCCCCGCTAACGGCTACACCTTC; D: -; J: TRBJ1-2; V: TRBV11-2; size: -
CDR3: CASSYPGADEQYF; DNA: TGTGCCAGCAGTTATCCAGGGGCCGACGAGCAGTACTTC; D: -; J: TRBJ2-7; V: TRBV6-5; size: few
CDR3: CASSYRGHSNQPQHF; DNA: TGTGCCAGCAGCTACAGGGGGCATAGCAATCAGCCCCAGCATTTT; D: TRBD1; J: TRBJ1-5; V: TRBV5-6; size: -
CDR3: CASSLVGALYDSTGELFF; DNA: TGTGCCAGCAGTTTAGTTGGGGCGCTCTACGATAGCACCGGGGAGCTGTTTTTT; D: -; J: TRBJ2-2; V: TRBV27; size: -
CDR3: CASSLEGTSGQETQYF; DNA: TGCGCCAGCAGCTTGGAAGGGACTAGCGGCCAAGAGACCCAGTACTTC; D: TRBD2; J: TRBJ2-5; V: TRBV5-1; size: -
CDR3: CASSFGTSGAKNIQYF; DNA: TGCGCCAGCAGCTTTGGGACTAGCGGAGCCAAAAACATTCAGTACTTC; D: TRBD2; J: TRBJ2-4; V: TRBV5-1; size: -
CDR3: CRLAGGNNEQFF; DNA: TGCAGGTTAGCGGGAGGGAACAATGAGCAGTTCTTC; D: TRBD2; J: TRBJ2-1; V: TRBV20-1; size: -
CDR3: CASSFTGVRGNEQYF; DNA: TGTGCCAGCAGCTTCACAGGGGTAAGGGGGAACGAGCAGTACTTC; D: TRBD1; J: TRBJ2-7; V: TRBV11-2; size: -
CDR3: CASSTYGGEQYF; DNA: TGCGCCAGCAGCACATACGGGGGCGAGCAGTACTTC; D: -; J: TRBJ2-7; V: TRBV4-3; size: few
CDR3: CASRNRGVGMNTEAFF; DNA: TGTGCCAGCAGAAACAGGGGAGTAGGGATGAACACTGAAGCTTTCTTT; D: TRBD1; J: TRBJ1-1; V: TRBV7-2; size: few
CDR3: CASSQDRRREQFF; DNA: TGTGCCAGCAGCCAAGATAGGAGGCGGGAGCAGTTCTTC; D: -; J: TRBJ2-1; V: TRBV14; size: -
CDR3: CASSRWMGPEQFF; DNA: TGTGCCAGCAGCCGCTGGATGGGGCCGGAGCAGTTCTTC; D: -; J: TRBJ2-1; V: TRBV6-2/TRBV6-3; size: many
CDR3: CATSDAQGPTDTQYF; DNA: TGTGCCACCAGTGATGCCCAGGGTCCCACAGATACGCAGTATTTT; D: -; J: TRBJ2-3; V: TRBV24-1; size: many
CDR3: CASSAKPGAATNEKLFF; DNA: TGTGCCAGCAGCGCCAAACCAGGGGCTGCAACTAATGAAAAACTGTTTTTT; D: -; J: TRBJ1-4; V: TRBV7-9; size: many
CDR3: CASSPGQGLLTDTQYF; DNA: TGTGCCAGCAGTCCGGGACAGGGGTTATTGACAGATACGCAGTATTTT; D: TRBD1; J: TRBJ2-3; V: TRBV27; size: -